Listed here are 16 T cell receptor beta chains from one sample, sequenced in a study of T cell repertoires in cytomegalovirus infection (dated by TCRdb to the late 2010s). Sequencing took place on an Illumina HiSeq 1500. In TCRdb, the public reads were trimmed at Q25 with fastp and aligned with MiXCR, with productive beta chains retained. Here each entry gathers all rows of one CDR3 protein and keeps the most common genes and DNA. The sample records about 210,000 distinct CDR3 sequences, 6.5% of which are singletons. The ten largest clonotypes hold about 6.5% of the sample. Sequencing input: PBMCs. The source of these receptors is a human donor in good health (CMV status not recorded). Some clones in this sample may be carry-over from other donors' samples.

There are many counts of this clonotype. The chain recombines TRBV5-8 with TRBJ1-2; TRBD1 matches 12 bases. The CDR3 runs 14 residues. The germline gives CDR1 SGHTS, CDR2 YDEGEE. J lost 5 bases, V lost 5 bases, and 4 bases had no gene match. CDR3 in amino acids: CASRRGQGAYGYTF. DNA for the CDR3: TGTGCCAGCAGACGGGGACAGGGGGCATATGGCTACACCTTC.

The table lists this clonotype with many counts. The chain joins TRBV7-2 to TRBJ1-1; a possible D gene is TRBD1 (5 bases). Trimming shortened V by 3 bases and J by 3 bases, and 11 bases separated the two germline ends. Germline loops: CDR1 SGHTA, CDR2 FQGNSA. The CDR3 contains 14 residues. The CDR3 DNA follows: TGTGCCAGCAGCTTGGAAGGGACCTACACTGAAGCTTTCTTT. It translates to CASSLEGTYTEAFF.

This clonotype appeared many times. The chain joins TRBV7-2 to TRBJ2-5; 8 bases are a match to TRBD2. The germline V gene encodes CDR1 SGHTA and CDR2 FQGNSA. The CDR3 loop spans 14 amino acids. After removal of 6 bases from V and 5 bases from J, the junction contained 8 bases not matched to a gene. The CDR3 region is CASRSRGGRETQYF. The CDR3 nucleotides are TGTGCCAGCAGAAGCCGGGGGGGCCGGGAGACCCAGTACTTC.

This clonotype was counted at least ten times. This chain uses TRBV7-2 with TRBJ1-6; maybe TRBD1 (6 bases). Germline V gene sequence: CDR1 SGHTA, CDR2 FQGNSA. V was pared by 4 bases and J by 7 bases, with 11 bases between. CDR3 length: 14 amino acids. CDR3 sequence reads: CASSSGGANSPLHF. The CDR3 DNA is TGTGCCAGCAGCTCGGGGGGGGCGAATTCACCCCTCCACTTT.

This clonotype was observed many times. The V gene is TRBV2, the J gene TRBJ2-3; 7 bases are a match to TRBD2. CDR1 and CDR2 (germline): SNHLY, FYNNEI. This CDR3 comprises 16 residues. With 7 bases clipped from V and 4 bases from J, the junction kept 14 bases outside the gene matches. This chain's CDR3 is CASTRIPAGVADTQYF. In DNA, the CDR3 is TGTGCCAGCACGCGGATTCCGGCGGGGGTGGCAGATACGCAGTATTTT.

This clonotype was picked up many times. V is TRBV7-2 and J is TRBJ2-7; D is uncertain. Trimming left V 2 bases short and J 2 bases short, with 7 bases between. Germline V gives CDR1 SGHTA, CDR2 FQGNSA. This CDR3 spans 13 amino acids. CDR3 loop: CASSLTSTYEQYF. CDR3 nucleotide sequence: TGTGCCAGCAGCTTAACGTCCACCTACGAGCAGTACTTC.

A few counts support this clonotype. The rearrangement uses TRBV20-1 and TRBJ2-5; 7 bases match TRBD1. The CDR3 consists of 13 residues. V was clipped by 4 bases and J by 2 bases; unmatched bases: 4. The V gene's germline CDR1 is DFQATT and CDR2 SNEGSKA (reference sequence). CDR3 in amino acids: CSAIGQVQETQYF. DNA of the CDR3: TGCAGTGCTATAGGACAGGTGCAAGAGACCCAGTACTTC.

This clonotype came up many times. V and J are TRBV7-2 and TRBJ1-4; D is unresolved. Germline lookup yields CDR1 SGHTA and CDR2 FQGNSA. V was cut by 2 bases and J by 8 bases, with 15 bases left in between. This CDR3 region has 15 residues. CDR3 sequence (DNA): TGTGCCAGCAGCTTATCTGTGGGGAATGAGGAAAAACTGTTTTTT. Translation gives CASSLSVGNEEKLFF.

This clonotype appeared many times. The gene calls are TRBV7-2 and TRBJ2-1; D gene ambiguous. Trimming pared 4 bases from V and 6 bases from J, leaving 7 bases between. From germline, CDR1 is SGHTA and CDR2 FQGNSA. The CDR3 extends over 12 amino acids. The CDR3 loop reads CASSSSANEQFF. The CDR3 nucleotides are TGTGCCAGCAGCTCCTCGGCCAATGAGCAGTTCTTC. Full variable domain (remainder filled in from reference TRBV7-2 and TRBJ2-1): GAGVSQSPSNKVTEKGKDVELRCDPISGHTALYWYRQSLGQGLEFLIYFQGNSAPDKSGLPSDRFSAERTGGSVSTLTIQRTQQEDSAVYLCASSSSANEQFFGPGTRLTVL.

This clonotype occurred many times. The chain carries TRBV20-1 and TRBJ2-3; D is ambiguous. The V end was cut by 6 bases, the J end by 6 bases, with 13 bases between. This CDR3 has 12 amino acids. Germline lookup yields CDR1 DFQATT and CDR2 SNEGSKA (reference sequence). The chain's CDR3 is CSARVPLDTQYF. The CDR3 coding sequence is TGCAGTGCCCGAGTCCCCCTCGATACGCAGTATTTT.

This clonotype was counted a few times. The V call is TRBV20-1, the J call TRBJ2-5; 8 bases are a match to TRBD1. Germline loops: CDR1 DFQATT, CDR2 SNEGSKA (reference sequence). V shed 6 bases and J 5 bases; nucleotides not matched to a gene: 8. This CDR3 is 13 amino acids long. CDR3 DNA sequence: TGCAGTGCCGAAAGACAGGGGTTGGAGACCCAGTACTTC. The encoded protein is CSAERQGLETQYF.

This clonotype was seen repeatedly, ten times or more. The chain couples TRBV12-3 or TRBV12-4 to TRBJ1-4; no clear D gene. The CDR3 is 12 amino acids. The ends were cut back, 1 base at V and 7 bases at J, with 4 bases in the middle. CDR3 region: CASSLDSEKLFF. Here the CDR3 DNA reads TGTGCCAGCAGTTTAGACAGTGAAAAACTGTTTTTT.

This chain joins TRBV28 and TRBJ2-2; 7 bases align to TRBD1. This CDR3 region has 16 residues. Germline V gene sequence: CDR1 MDHEN, CDR2 SYDVKM. V lost 5 bases to trimming and J lost 5 bases; unmatched junction nucleotides: 11. Written as DNA, the CDR3 is TGTGCCAGCAGTCCATTGGGACAGTTAATAACCGGGGAGCTGTTTTTT. This codes for CASSPLGQLITGELFF.

This clonotype has at least ten counts. The chain joins TRBV28 to TRBJ2-4; tentatively, D is TRBD1 (6 bases). The V gene's germline CDR1 is MDHEN and CDR2 SYDVKM. With 5 bases removed from V and 0 bases from J, the gap between germline ends came to 11 bases. CDR3 length equals 15 residues. The CDR3 DNA reads as TGTGCCAGCAGTCCCAGGGGCGTAGCCAAAAACATTCAGTACTTC. Its translation is CASSPRGVAKNIQYF.

This clonotype showed up many times. The rearrangement joins TRBV7-8 to TRBJ1-4; a weak D match, TRBD1 (6 bases). The CDR3 runs 17 residues. Per the germline V gene, CDR1 is SGHVS and CDR2 is FQNEAQ. The V and J ends lost 3 bases and 5 bases respectively, with 19 bases between them. The CDR3 DNA reads as TGTGCCAGCAGCTTCCGGGACATGAGCGGGAAGAATGAAAAACTGTTTTTT. Translating it yields CASSFRDMSGKNEKLFF. The full variable domain, rest sourced from reference TRBV7-8 and TRBJ1-4, is GAGVSQSPRYKVAKRGQDVALRCDPISGHVSLFWYQQALGQGPEFLTYFQNEAQLDKSGLPSDRFFAERPEGSVSTLKIQRTQQEDSAVYLCASSFRDMSGKNEKLFFGSGTQLSVL.

This clonotype was picked up many times. This chain uses TRBV29-1 with TRBJ1-2; D gene unclear. Deletions cut 3 bases from V and 2 bases from J, with 16 bases between. Germline V gene data show CDR1 as SQVTM and CDR2 as ANQGSEA. CDR3 length: 15 amino acids. The CDR3 sequence is CSVDRLVRENYGYTF. The CDR3 region has the DNA TGCAGCGTTGATCGGTTAGTCAGAGAGAACTATGGCTACACCTTC. Using reference TRBV29-1 and TRBJ1-2 for the parts outside the CDR3, the full variable domain is SAVISQKPSRDICQRGTSLTIQCQVDSQVTMMFWYRQQPGQSLTLIATANQGSEATYESGFVIDKFPISRPNLTFSTLTVSNMSPEDSSIYLCSVDRLVRENYGYTFGSGTRLTVV.